The next 27 T cell receptor beta chains were all read from a single sample in a study of CD8+CD57+ T cells in acquired aplastic anemia. According to the study, genomic DNA was the template for TCR beta VDJ and CDR3 profiling. TCRdb used MiXCR to reprocess the reads, holding one entry per CDR3 protein. The table has about 160,000 distinct CDR3 sequences, 40% to 50% seen once; the top ten hold approximately 3%. Previously, flow cytometry had revealed CD8+CD57+ cell expansion in the patients chosen for sequencing. The specimen was sorted CD4+, CD8+, or CD8+CD57+ T cells (not recorded which) from PBMCs. These receptor sequences come from a human donor with aplastic anemia.

This clonotype was observed a single time. This rearrangement joins TRBV2 to TRBJ2-2, with a possible D match to TRBD2 (5 bases). This CDR3 spans 11 amino acids. CDR1 and CDR2 (germline): SNHLY, FYNNEI. V dropped 8 bases and J dropped 7 bases, with 8 bases sitting between them. CDR3 in amino acids: CASVGNGELFF. The CDR3 nucleotides are TGTGCCAGCGTCGGGAACGGGGAGCTGTTTTTT.

Worth noting for this clonotype: This may be a read error: a much more frequent sequence differs by one nucleotide. The chain couples TRBV7-2 to TRBJ1-4, with D hard to call. The CDR3 consists of 14 residues. CDR1 SGHTA and CDR2 FQGNSA come from the germline V gene. The CDR3 DNA is TGTGCCAGCAGCTTGGCAGCCTTAAATGAAAAACTGTCTTTT. Protein sequence: CASSLAALNEKLSF.

The chain carries TRBV15 and TRBJ2-7; possible D gene TRBD1, 6 bases. This CDR3 has 14 residues. Germline assignment: CDR1 LNHNV and CDR2 YYDKDF (reference sequence). V was pared by 3 bases and J by 2 bases, with 11 bases between. The CDR3 DNA reads TGTGCCACCAGCAGCGACAGGTTTACCTACGAGCAGTACTTC. Its translation is CATSSDRFTYEQYF.

This clonotype came up many times. The chain recombines TRBV12-3 or TRBV12-4 with TRBJ2-7, with D unclear. Trimming took 5 bases from V and 6 from J, leaving 8 bases between them. This CDR3 comprises 11 residues. In DNA, the CDR3 is TGTGCCAGCAGTCCGAGTAGCGAGCAGTACTTC. Amino acid sequence: CASSPSSEQYF.

In this sample, this clonotype turned up many times. V gene TRBV7-9 combines with J gene TRBJ2-5; no clear D gene. The germline gives CDR1 SEHNR, CDR2 FQNEAQ (reference sequence). This CDR3 is 12 amino acids long. V was pared by 7 bases and J by 9 bases, with 15 bases between. Here the CDR3 reads CASTLLSLPQYF. The CDR3 DNA follows: TGTGCCAGCACCCTACTCTCCCTTCCCCAGTACTTC.

V gene TRBV29-1 combines with J gene TRBJ2-5; D is perhaps TRBD1 (6 bases). V shed 6 bases and J shed 5 bases, with 16 bases lying between them. Germline assignment: CDR1 SQVTM and CDR2 ANQGSEA. This CDR3 has 13 amino acids. The CDR3 nucleotides read TGCAGCGTCGCTAACAGGGTCGGGGAGACCCAGTACTTC. Amino acids: CSVANRVGETQYF.

The chain couples TRBV27 to TRBJ1-1, with D possibly matching TRBD1 (6 bases). Germline CDR1 MNHEY, CDR2 SMNVEV (reference sequence). The CDR3 runs 13 residues. Trimming pared 7 bases from V and 4 bases from J, leaving 13 bases between. CDR3: CASKQRGATEAFF. Here the CDR3 DNA reads TGTGCCAGCAAACAAAGGGGGGCCACTGAAGCTTTCTTT.

Worth noting for this clonotype: Given a much more abundant clone one base away, this may be a read error. The rearrangement uses TRBV19 and TRBJ2-3; tentatively, D is TRBD1 or TRBD2 (5 bases each). Germline assignment: CDR1 LNHDA and CDR2 SQIVND (reference sequence). CDR3 length: 14 residues. The CDR3, as DNA: TGTGTCAGTAGTATAGGAAAGGGGAGCGATACGCAGTATTTT. This translates into CVSSIGKGSDTQYF.

This clonotype was counted at least ten times. V and J are TRBV24-1 and TRBJ1-5, with TRBD1 as a possible D gene (5 bases). Trimming left V 4 bases short and J 5 bases short, with 14 bases between. The CDR3 consists of 15 residues. Germline lookup yields CDR1 KGHDR and CDR2 SFDVKD. CDR3 protein: CATSEVGGGDQPQHF. CDR3 bases: TGTGCCACCAGTGAAGTCGGGGGGGGGGATCAGCCCCAGCATTTT.

Notes on this clonotype: Possible read error: a much larger clone is one base away. This chain joins TRBV5-8 and TRBJ1-4; no clear D gene. CDR1 and CDR2 from the germline V gene are SGHTS and YDEGEE. This CDR3 contains 15 residues. The CDR3 sequence is CASSLISGTSEKLFF. CDR3 DNA: TGTGCCAGCAGCTTGATCAGTGGAACTAGTGAAAAACTGTTTTTT.

The chain links TRBV18 to TRBJ2-5; D possibly corresponds to TRBD2 (7 bases). V lost 3 bases and J 2 bases, leaving 13 bases between the germline ends. Germline values: CDR1 KGHSH, CDR2 LQKENI. This CDR3 spans 15 amino acids. For the CDR3, the DNA is TGTGCCAGCTCACCCCGGGGGGCTGCACAAGAGACCCAGTACTTC. Translation: CASSPRGAAQETQYF.

The chain's CDR3 is CASSLPGTGANEQFF. The CDR3, as DNA: TGTGCCAGCTCACTGCCCGGGACAGGGGCCAATGAGCAGTTCTTC. This chain uses TRBV18 with TRBJ2-1; 10 bases agree with TRBD1. Germline values: CDR1 KGHSH, CDR2 LQKENI. After removal of 4 bases from V and 6 bases from J, the junction contained 6 bases not matched to a gene. This CDR3 contains 15 residues.

This rearrangement joins TRBV20-1 to TRBJ2-5, with unresolved D. The CDR3 is 15 residues long. Between the trimmed V and J ends, which lost 3 bases and 6 bases, there was a span of 20 bases. Per the germline V gene, CDR1 is DFQATT and CDR2 is SNEGSKA (reference sequence). The DNA for the CDR3 is TGCAGTGCTAGCAACACATACGCGTTAACGAAGACCCAGTACTTC. Translated, it gives CSASNTYALTKTQYF.

Only a few counts were recorded for this clonotype. V is TRBV7-2 and J is TRBJ1-6; the D is unclear. CDR1 is SGHTA, CDR2 FQGNSA, per germline. The V gene lost 5 bases and the J gene lost 11 bases, with 16 bases spanning the gap. CDR3 length equals 14 residues. DNA for the CDR3: TGTGCCAGCAGCAGGTCCTCCGGGGAGCCACCCCTCCACTTT. This sequence encodes CASSRSSGEPPLHF.

This clonotype was seen repeatedly, ten times or more. The chain combines TRBV9 with TRBJ2-1; 11 bases agree with TRBD2. Germline-derived CDR1 and CDR2 are SGDLS and YYNGEE. The length of the CDR3 is 15 residues. The V and J ends lost 0 bases and 5 bases, in that order; junction bases with no gene match: 1. The DNA for the CDR3 is TGTGCCAGCAGCGTAGAACTAGCGGGAGACAATGAGCAGTTCTTC. This codes for CASSVELAGDNEQFF.

The J gene is TRBJ2-1, the V gene TRBV7-2, with 7 bases fitting TRBD2. The CDR3 totals 11 residues. Germline trimming cut 7 bases from V and 7 bases from J; bases unmatched to any gene: 1. Germline V gives CDR1 SGHTA, CDR2 FQGNSA. The CDR3 protein is CASKLANEQFF. DNA of the CDR3: TGTGCCAGCAAACTAGCGAATGAGCAGTTCTTC.

This clonotype appeared a single time. This sequence joins TRBV9 and TRBJ1-3; a possible D gene is TRBD1 (5 bases). The CDR3 is made up of 15 amino acids. V was clipped by 0 bases and J by 4 bases, with 11 bases between them. Per the germline V gene, CDR1 is SGDLS and CDR2 is YYNGEE. The CDR3 region is CASSVERGEGNTIYF. In nucleotides, the CDR3 is TGTGCCAGCAGCGTAGAGAGGGGAGAAGGAAACACCATATATTTT.

This chain connects TRBV24-1 to TRBJ2-1; the D is unclear. This CDR3 spans 11 amino acids. The V end lost 6 bases, the J end lost 4 bases, and 3 bases lay between the germline ends. Germline V gene sequence: CDR1 KGHDR, CDR2 SFDVKD. CDR3 in amino acids: CATSQYNEQFF. The CDR3 DNA is TGTGCCACCAGTCAGTACAATGAGCAGTTCTTC.

The chain links TRBV10-1 to TRBJ2-5; the D call may be TRBD1 or TRBD2 (5 bases each). Deletions cut 2 bases from V and 0 bases from J, with 10 bases between. Germline V gives CDR1 WNHNN, CDR2 SYGVQD (reference sequence). This CDR3 is 15 amino acids long. CDR3 protein: CASSEERGNQETQYF. Here the CDR3 DNA reads TGCGCCAGCAGTGAGGAGAGGGGAAACCAAGAGACCCAGTACTTC.

The V call is TRBV5-6, the J call TRBJ1-6; D remains unclear. The V end lost 1 base, the J end lost 7 bases, and 15 bases lay between the germline ends. Germline V lookup: CDR1 SGHDT, CDR2 YYEEEE. This CDR3 has 16 amino acids. CDR3: CASSLPWVERNSPLHF. CDR3 DNA sequence: TGTGCCAGCAGCTTGCCATGGGTCGAGCGGAATTCACCCCTCCACTTT.

The table lists this clonotype with a few counts. V gene TRBV2 combines with J gene TRBJ1-2, with D hard to call. The CDR3 is 15 amino acids. The ends were cut back, 3 bases at V and 0 bases at J, with 11 bases in the middle. CDR1 is SNHLY, CDR2 FYNNEI, per germline. CDR3 in amino acids: CASSDRSGANYGYTF. The DNA of the CDR3 is TGTGCCAGCAGTGACAGGAGTGGCGCTAACTATGGCTACACCTTC.

This clonotype was detected only a few times. The chain couples TRBV28 to TRBJ2-1; 9 positions agree with TRBD2. Germline-derived CDR1 and CDR2 are MDHEN and SYDVKM. V lost 2 bases and J lost 3; bases outside the gene matches: 2. The CDR3 loop spans 15 amino acids. CDR3 sequence (DNA): TGTGCCAGCAGTTTACCTAGCGGGAACTACAATGAGCAGTTCTTC. Protein: CASSLPSGNYNEQFF.

The table lists this clonotype with many counts. V and J are TRBV6-5 and TRBJ2-7; the D is unclear. Germline V gene lookup returns CDR1 MNHEY and CDR2 SVGAGI. The CDR3 runs 15 residues. Between the trimmed V and J ends, which lost 5 bases and 6 bases, there was a span of 20 bases. CDR3 coding DNA: TGTGCCAGCAGTCTACCGACTGGATCCTCGGGCGAGCAGTACTTC. Translation gives CASSLPTGSSGEQYF.

This clonotype was recorded at least ten times. J is TRBJ1-2 and V is TRBV7-2; D might be TRBD1 (6 bases). The CDR3 consists of 16 residues. Germline V gene lookup returns CDR1 SGHTA and CDR2 FQGNSA. The germline V and J ends were trimmed by 4 bases and 5 bases, with 20 bases remaining between them. CDR3 DNA: TGTGCCAGCAGCTCCGGTCGGGGGGCGGGTCTTTATGGCTACACCTTC. Amino acids: CASSSGRGAGLYGYTF.

At least ten counts were recorded for this clonotype. The rearrangement links TRBV20-1 to TRBJ2-3, with 8 bases aligning to TRBD2. The V gene end was trimmed by 1 base and the J gene end by 2 bases; junction bases not matched to a gene: 8. Germline loops: CDR1 DFQATT, CDR2 SNEGSKA (reference sequence). CDR3 length: 16 residues. The CDR3 nucleotides read TGCAGTGCTAGAGTATTAACTAGCGGAAACACAGATACGCAGTATTTT. Translation: CSARVLTSGNTDTQYF.

This clonotype showed up many times. This chain connects TRBV9 to TRBJ1-1; 10 bases are a match to TRBD1. The CDR3 length is 13 residues. Germline CDR1 SGDLS, CDR2 YYNGEE. With 0 bases clipped from V and 7 bases from J, the junction kept 0 bases outside the gene matches. CDR3 bases: TGTGCCAGCAGCGTAGGGGACAGGGGTGAAGCTTTCTTT. Its translation is CASSVGDRGEAFF. The full variable domain, in which reference TRBV9 and TRBJ1-1 provide the parts outside the CDR3, is DSGVTQTPKHLITATGQRVTLRCSPRSGDLSVYWYQQSLDQGLQFLIQYYNGEERAKGNILERFSAQQFPDLHSELNLSSLELGDSALYFCASSVGDRGEAFFGQGTRLTVV.

This sequence joins TRBV6-1 and TRBJ2-7; 9 bases are shared with TRBD1. The CDR3 has 15 residues. Germline values: CDR1 MNHNS, CDR2 SASEGT. The J segment lost 2 bases and the V segment lost 6 bases, leaving 8 bases of the junction unmatched. CDR3 amino acids: CASRPGQGTTYEQYF. CDR3 in DNA: TGTGCCAGCAGACCGGGACAGGGAACGACCTACGAGCAGTACTTC.